This T cell receptor (beta chain) was identified during a study of shared clonotypes between healthy human individuals. Study-level background: A donor's plate count was three for CD4 naive and three for CD4 memory; CD8 naive had two and CD8 memory one.

Study-level results: Inspection by rarefaction showed sorted-subset sequencing to be incomplete despite large depth. Investigators expected sequencing depth to affect clonotype sharing among donors. In contrast to clonotypes shared by all four donors, non-shared clonotypes had lower generation probabilities.

Remarks on this clone: Its antigen is currently unknown.

CDR3 size: 13 residues. Trimming cost V 6 bases and J 10 bases, with 13 bases left between them. Looked up from germline, CDR1 is SEHNR and CDR2 is FQNEAQ (reference sequence). Some clones are missing from TCRdb's copy, which holds only in-frame ones; the method was immunoSEQ multiplex PCR. Of a few million clones in the sample, approximately 94% were seen once. The rearrangement joins TRBV7-9 to TRBJ1-6, with D perhaps matching TRBD1 (6 bases). The receptor was isolated from a young man in good health. The sample consisted of naive CD4+ T cells sorted from blood. Subset in this sample: CD45RA+ positively selected. As DNA, the CDR3 is TGTGCCAGCAGGATCTCAGGGGACTCACCCCTCCACTTT. Encoded protein: CASRISGDSPLHF. The entire variable domain, with the rest obtained from reference TRBV7-9 and TRBJ1-6, is as follows: DTGVSQNPRHKITKRGQNVTFRCDPISEHNRLYWYRQTLGQGPEFLTYFQNEAQLEKSRLLSDRFSAERPKGSFSTLEIQRTEQGDSAMYLCASRISGDSPLHFGNGTRLTVT.